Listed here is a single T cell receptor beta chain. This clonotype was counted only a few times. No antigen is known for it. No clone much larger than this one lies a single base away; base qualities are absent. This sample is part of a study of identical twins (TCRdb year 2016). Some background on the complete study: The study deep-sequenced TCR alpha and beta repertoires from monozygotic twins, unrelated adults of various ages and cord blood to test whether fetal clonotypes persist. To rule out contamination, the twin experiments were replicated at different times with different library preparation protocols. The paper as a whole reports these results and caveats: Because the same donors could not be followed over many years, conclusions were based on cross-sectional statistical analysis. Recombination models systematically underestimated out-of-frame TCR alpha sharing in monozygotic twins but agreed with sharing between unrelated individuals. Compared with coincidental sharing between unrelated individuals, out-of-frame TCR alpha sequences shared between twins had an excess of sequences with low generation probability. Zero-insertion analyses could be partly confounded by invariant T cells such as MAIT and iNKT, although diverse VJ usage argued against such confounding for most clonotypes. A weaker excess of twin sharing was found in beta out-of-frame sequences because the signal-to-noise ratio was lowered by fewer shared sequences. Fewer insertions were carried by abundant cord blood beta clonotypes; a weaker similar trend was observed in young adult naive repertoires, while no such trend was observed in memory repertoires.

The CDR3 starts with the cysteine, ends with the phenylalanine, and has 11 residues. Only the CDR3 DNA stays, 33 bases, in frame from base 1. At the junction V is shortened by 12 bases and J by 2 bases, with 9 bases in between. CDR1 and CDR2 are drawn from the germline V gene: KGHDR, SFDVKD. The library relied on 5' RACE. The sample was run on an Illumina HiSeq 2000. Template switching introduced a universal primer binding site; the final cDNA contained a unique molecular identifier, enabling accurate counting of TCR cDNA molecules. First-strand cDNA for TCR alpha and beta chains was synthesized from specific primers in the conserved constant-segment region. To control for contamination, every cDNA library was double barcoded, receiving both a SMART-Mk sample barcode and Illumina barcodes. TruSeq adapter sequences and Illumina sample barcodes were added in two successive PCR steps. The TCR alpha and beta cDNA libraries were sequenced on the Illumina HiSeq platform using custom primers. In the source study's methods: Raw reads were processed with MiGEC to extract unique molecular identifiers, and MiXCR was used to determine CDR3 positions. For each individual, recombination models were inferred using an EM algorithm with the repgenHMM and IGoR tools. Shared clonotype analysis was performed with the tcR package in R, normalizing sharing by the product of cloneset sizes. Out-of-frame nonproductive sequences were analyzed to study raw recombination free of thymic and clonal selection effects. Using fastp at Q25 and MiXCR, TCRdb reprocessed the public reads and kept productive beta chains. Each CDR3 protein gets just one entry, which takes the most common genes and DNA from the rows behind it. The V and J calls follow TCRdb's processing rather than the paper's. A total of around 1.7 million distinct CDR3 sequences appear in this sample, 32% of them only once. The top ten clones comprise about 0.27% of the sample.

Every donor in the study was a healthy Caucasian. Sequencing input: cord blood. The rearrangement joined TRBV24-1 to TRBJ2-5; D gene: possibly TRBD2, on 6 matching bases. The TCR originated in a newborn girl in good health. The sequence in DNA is TGTGCCGCGGGACCTCAAGAGACCCAGTACTTC. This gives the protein CAAGPQETQYF.